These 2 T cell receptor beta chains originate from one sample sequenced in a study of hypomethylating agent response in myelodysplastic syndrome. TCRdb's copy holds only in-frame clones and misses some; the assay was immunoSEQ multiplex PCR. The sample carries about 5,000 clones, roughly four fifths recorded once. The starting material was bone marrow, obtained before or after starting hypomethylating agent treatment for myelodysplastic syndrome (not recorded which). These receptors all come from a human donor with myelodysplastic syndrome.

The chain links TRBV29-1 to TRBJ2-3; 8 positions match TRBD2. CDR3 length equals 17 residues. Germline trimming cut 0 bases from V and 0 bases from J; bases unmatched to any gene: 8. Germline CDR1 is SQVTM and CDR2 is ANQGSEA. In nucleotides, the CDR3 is TGCAGCGTTGAAGATGGTGGTAGCGGGGCTAGCACAGATACGCAGTATTTT. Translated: CSVEDGGSGASTDTQYF.

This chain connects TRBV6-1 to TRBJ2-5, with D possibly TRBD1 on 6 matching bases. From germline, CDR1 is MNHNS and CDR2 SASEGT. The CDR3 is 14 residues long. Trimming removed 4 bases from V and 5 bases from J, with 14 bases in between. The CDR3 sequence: CASSVGAQGETQYF. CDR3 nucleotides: TGTGCCAGCAGTGTAGGGGCGCAGGGGGAGACCCAGTACTTC.